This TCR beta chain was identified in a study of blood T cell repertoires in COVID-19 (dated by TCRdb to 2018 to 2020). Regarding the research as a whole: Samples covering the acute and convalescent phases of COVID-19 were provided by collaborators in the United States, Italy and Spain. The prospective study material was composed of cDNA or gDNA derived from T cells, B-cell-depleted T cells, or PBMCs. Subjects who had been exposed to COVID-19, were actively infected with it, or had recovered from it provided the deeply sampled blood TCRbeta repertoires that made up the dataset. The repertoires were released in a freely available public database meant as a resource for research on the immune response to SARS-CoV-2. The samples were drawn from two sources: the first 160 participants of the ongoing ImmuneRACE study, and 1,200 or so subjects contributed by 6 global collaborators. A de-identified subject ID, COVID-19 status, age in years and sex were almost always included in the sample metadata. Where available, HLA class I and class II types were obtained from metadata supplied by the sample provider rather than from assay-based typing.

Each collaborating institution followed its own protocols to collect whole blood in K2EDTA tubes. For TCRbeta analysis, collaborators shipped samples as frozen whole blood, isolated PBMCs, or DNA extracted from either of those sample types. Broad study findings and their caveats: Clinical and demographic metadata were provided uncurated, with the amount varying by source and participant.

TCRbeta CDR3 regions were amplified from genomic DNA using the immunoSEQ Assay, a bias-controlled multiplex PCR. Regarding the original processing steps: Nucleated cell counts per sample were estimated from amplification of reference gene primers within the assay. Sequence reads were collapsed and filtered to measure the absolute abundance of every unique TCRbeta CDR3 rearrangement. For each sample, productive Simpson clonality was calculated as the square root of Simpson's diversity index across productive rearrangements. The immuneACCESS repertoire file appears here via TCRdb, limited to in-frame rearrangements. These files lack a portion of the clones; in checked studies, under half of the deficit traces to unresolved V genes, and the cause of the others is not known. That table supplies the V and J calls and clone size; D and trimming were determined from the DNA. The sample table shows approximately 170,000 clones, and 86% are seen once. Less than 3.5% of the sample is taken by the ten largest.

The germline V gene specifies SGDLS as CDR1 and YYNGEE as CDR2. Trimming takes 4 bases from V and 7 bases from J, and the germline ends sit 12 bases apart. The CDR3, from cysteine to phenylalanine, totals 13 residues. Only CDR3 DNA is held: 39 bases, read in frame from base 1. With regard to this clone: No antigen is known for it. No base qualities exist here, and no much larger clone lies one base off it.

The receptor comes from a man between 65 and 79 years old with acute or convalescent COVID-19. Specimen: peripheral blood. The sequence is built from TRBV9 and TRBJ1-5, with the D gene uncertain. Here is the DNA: TGTGCCAGCAGCCCTAGCGGTCGACAGCCCCAGCATTTT. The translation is CASSPSGRQPQHF.